These T cell receptor beta chains were read from a single sample in a study of blood T cell repertoires in COVID-19. Clones were read by immunoSEQ multiplex PCR, and TCRdb kept only the in-frame ones, dropping some. The sample lists about 260,000 clones, around nine tenths occurring once. Sequenced: peripheral blood. The receptors were gathered from a man aged 40-49 years who had recovered from COVID-19. Both conserved end residues are part of each CDR3. The order of the fields is V gene, clone size, J gene, D gene, CDR3 protein, CDR3 DNA. D genes are given only for firm matches. The listing skips clone size in some rows; elsewhere it reads once, few, many or a size class.

V: TRBV27; size: .; J: TRBJ1-3; D: TRBD1; CDR3: CASSWRPPWTGSGNTIYF; DNA: TGTGCCAGCAGTTGGAGGCCGCCCTGGACAGGGTCTGGAAACACCATATATTTT
V: TRBV6-2/TRBV6-3; size: .; J: TRBJ1-2; D: TRBD1; CDR3: CASSRTGGDYGYTF; DNA: TGTGCCAGCAGTCGGACAGGGGGCGACTATGGCTACACCTTC
V: TRBV6-2/TRBV6-3; size: .; J: TRBJ2-2; D: TRBD2; CDR3: CASSYGTSGTLDTGELFF; DNA: TGTGCCAGCAGTTATGGGACTAGCGGGACGCTGGACACCGGGGAGCTGTTTTTT
V: TRBV2; size: .; J: TRBJ1-2; D: TRBD1; CDR3: CASIGRDRVNYGYTF; DNA: TGTGCCAGCATCGGTCGGGACAGGGTTAACTATGGCTACACCTTC
V: TRBV12-3/TRBV12-4; size: few; J: TRBJ1-1; D: TRBD1; CDR3: CASSPEDRGKAFF; DNA: TGTGCCAGCAGTCCCGAGGACAGGGGTAAAGCTTTCTTT
V: TRBV5-1; size: .; J: TRBJ2-3; D: TRBD2; CDR3: CASSSRTSGRRDTQYF; DNA: TGCGCCAGCAGCTCCCGGACTAGCGGGAGAAGGGATACGCAGTATTTT
V: TRBV6-5; size: .; J: TRBJ1-1; D: .; CDR3: CASSYSLGGSDTEAFF; DNA: TGTGCCAGCAGTTACTCGCTAGGAGGTAGCGACACTGAAGCTTTCTTT
V: TRBV7-2; size: .; J: TRBJ2-7; D: TRBD1; CDR3: CASSLDRGLYEQYF; DNA: TGTGCCAGCAGCTTAGACAGGGGGCTCTACGAGCAGTACTTC
V: TRBV7-8; size: .; J: TRBJ2-7; D: TRBD1; CDR3: CASSLGRRGPYEQYF; DNA: TGTGCCAGCAGCTTAGGTCGCAGGGGGCCGTACGAGCAGTACTTC
V: TRBV7-2; size: .; J: TRBJ2-4; D: TRBD1; CDR3: CASSLRTGENIQYF; DNA: TGTGCCAGCAGCTTAAGGACAGGAGAAAACATTCAGTACTTC
V: TRBV3-1/TRBV3-2; size: .; J: TRBJ2-5; D: TRBD2; CDR3: CASSSLAAGVRETQYF; DNA: TGTGCCAGCAGCTCTCTGGCAGCGGGGGTGCGGGAGACCCAGTACTTC
V: TRBV29-1; size: .; J: TRBJ2-1; D: .; CDR3: CSVSASYNEQFF; DNA: TGCAGCGTTTCAGCTAGCTACAATGAGCAGTTCTTC
V: TRBV7-2; size: .; J: TRBJ1-1; D: .; CDR3: CASSLERVTEAFF; DNA: TGTGCCAGCAGCTTAGAACGGGTCACTGAAGCTTTCTTT
V: TRBV5-1; size: .; J: TRBJ2-5; D: TRBD2; CDR3: CASSLTSAGLETQYF; DNA: TGCGCCAGCAGCTTGACTAGCGCTGGGTTGGAGACCCAGTACTTC
V: TRBV7-9; size: .; J: TRBJ2-7; D: TRBD1; CDR3: CASSLRTGGFSYEQYF; DNA: TGTGCCAGCAGCCTACGGACAGGTGGGTTTTCCTACGAGCAGTACTTC
V: TRBV9; size: .; J: TRBJ2-5; D: TRBD2; CDR3: CASSEGTGTRAETQYF; DNA: TGTGCCAGCAGCGAGGGAACCGGGACTAGGGCAGAGACCCAGTACTTC
V: TRBV12-3/TRBV12-4; size: .; J: TRBJ1-2; D: .; CDR3: CASSRGTDYGYTF; DNA: TGTGCCAGCAGTCGCGGGACGGATTATGGCTACACCTTC
V: TRBV5-1; size: .; J: TRBJ2-1; D: .; CDR3: CASSLRGGSYNEQFF; DNA: TGCGCCAGCAGCCTTAGAGGGGGCTCCTACAATGAGCAGTTCTTC
V: TRBV11-3; size: .; J: TRBJ2-2; D: .; CDR3: CASSSRQNAGELFF; DNA: TGTGCCAGCAGCTCCCGACAGAACGCCGGGGAGCTGTTTTTT
V: TRBV12-3/TRBV12-4; size: .; J: TRBJ2-5; D: .; CDR3: CASSTRQETQYF; DNA: TGTGCCAGCAGTACGCGACAAGAGACCCAGTACTTC
V: TRBV6-5; size: .; J: TRBJ2-7; D: TRBD1; CDR3: CASSPGQGWYEQYF; DNA: TGTGCCAGCAGCCCGGGACAGGGGTGGTACGAGCAGTACTTC
V: TRBV6-2/TRBV6-3; size: .; J: TRBJ2-5; D: TRBD2; CDR3: CASSLQRGARETQYF; DNA: TGTGCCAGCAGTTTACAGCGGGGGGCGCGGGAGACCCAGTACTTC
V: TRBV7-6; size: .; J: TRBJ2-3; D: .; CDR3: CASSFLTDTQYF; DNA: TGTGCCAGCAGCTTCCTCACAGATACGCAGTATTTT